A selection of T cell receptor beta chains follows, all from one sample in a study of cytomegalovirus exposure and HLA in healthy donors. The data were produced by immunoSEQ multiplex PCR, yet TCRdb's version contains in-frame clones alone and is incomplete. The sample consists of roughly 130,000 clones, around 85% of them appearing once. Sequenced input: PBMCs. These receptors were obtained from a man between 25 and 39 years old in good health and CMV-seronegative. CDR3s include the opening cysteine and the closing phenylalanine or tryptophan. D genes are given only for firm matches. The size entry is marked missing in some rows and otherwise reads once, few, many or a size class.

j_gene,d_gene,abundance,v_gene,CDR3aa,CDR3nt
TRBJ2-3,TRBD2,.,TRBV27,CASSLVGGFTDTQYF,TGTGCCAGCAGTTTGGTGGGGGGGTTCACAGATACGCAGTATTTT
TRBJ2-7,TRBD1,.,TRBV7-6,CASSSPTGVYEQYF,TGTGCCAGCAGCTCACCAACAGGGGTTTACGAGCAGTACTTC
TRBJ1-6,.,.,TRBV12-2,CASRQRGPEWYSPLHF,TGTGCAAGTCGCCAAAGGGGGCCCGAATGGTATTCACCCCTCCACTTT
TRBJ2-7,TRBD1,.,TRBV18,CASSRDSSYEQYF,TGTGCCAGCTCAAGGGACAGTTCCTACGAGCAGTACTTC
TRBJ1-2,.,.,TRBV29-1,CSVQGLRYGYTF,TGCAGCGTCCAAGGACTGCGATATGGCTACACCTTC
TRBJ2-1,TRBD2,.,TRBV2,CATGERGSSYNEQFF,TGTGCCACGGGGGAGCGGGGAAGCTCCTACAATGAGCAGTTCTTC
TRBJ2-5,TRBD1,.,TRBV30,CAWSGNDRGRETQYF,TGTGCCTGGAGTGGGAACGACAGGGGACGGGAGACCCAGTACTTC
TRBJ2-2,.,.,TRBV28,CASRRAANTGELFF,TGTGCCAGCAGGCGAGCCGCGAACACCGGGGAGCTGTTTTTT
TRBJ2-3,.,.,TRBV18,CASSTSTDTQYF,TGTGCCAGCTCAACTAGCACAGATACGCAGTATTTT
TRBJ2-6,TRBD2,.,TRBV7-2,CASSFHPWRGASGANGLTF,TGTGCCAGCAGCTTTCACCCCTGGCGGGGGGCCTCTGGGGCCAACGGCCTGACTTTC
TRBJ1-6,.,.,TRBV27,CASSLLGGQSNSPLHF,TGTGCCAGCAGTTTGCTGGGTGGGCAGTCAAATTCACCCCTCCACTTT
TRBJ2-7,TRBD1,.,TRBV10-3,CAIQLRDRGSYEQYF,TGTGCCATCCAACTCCGGGACAGGGGCTCCTACGAGCAGTACTTC
TRBJ2-5,TRBD1,.,TRBV5-1,CASTVTGGETQYF,TGCGCCAGCACCGTAACAGGGGGAGAGACCCAGTACTTC
TRBJ1-3,.,once,TRBV7-2,CASSLGRGYSGNTIYF,TGTGCCAGCAGCTTAGGGCGGGGATACTCTGGAAACACCATATATTTT
TRBJ2-7,.,.,TRBV2,CASSEVQRRYEQYF,TGTGCCAGCAGTGAGGTTCAGCGGCGCTACGAGCAGTACTTC
TRBJ1-2,.,.,TRBV28,CASSLQDYGYTF,TGTGCCAGCAGTTTACAGGACTATGGCTACACCTTC
TRBJ2-2,.,.,TRBV11-2,CASSLDGIGTRRNGGELFF,TGTGCCAGCAGCTTAGATGGAATTGGCACCCGGAGGAATGGCGGGGAGCTGTTTTTT
TRBJ2-7,.,.,TRBV2,CASSAGGRDEQYF,TGTGCCAGCAGTGCCGGCGGCCGGGACGAGCAGTACTTC
TRBJ2-6,.,.,TRBV4-2,CASSLSGRVSGANGLTF,TGTGCCAGCAGCCTCTCTGGTAGGGTCTCTGGGGCCAACGGCCTGACTTTC
TRBJ2-5,TRBD2,.,TRBV5-1,CASSALAGGETQYF,TGCGCCAGCAGCGCACTAGCGGGGGGGGAGACCCAGTACTTC
TRBJ1-5,.,.,TRBV6-5,CASSPVGASNQPQHF,TGTGCCAGCAGCCCCGTGGGGGCGAGCAATCAGCCCCAGCATTTT
TRBJ2-5,TRBD1,.,TRBV4-3,CASSYNRGPPGSQYF,TGCGCCAGCAGCTATAACAGGGGGCCTCCGGGGAGCCAGTACTTC
TRBJ1-2,.,.,TRBV4-1,CASSLQDSGYGYTF,TGCGCCAGCAGCCTACAGGATTCGGGCTATGGCTACACCTTC
TRBJ2-3,TRBD2,.,TRBV25-1,CASRRGANTQYF,TGTGCCAGTCGGCGGGGGGCGAATACGCAGTATTTT
TRBJ2-7,.,.,TRBV18,CASSPRRTNPGEQYF,TGTGCCAGCTCACCACGAAGGACCAACCCGGGGGAGCAGTACTTC
TRBJ2-7,.,.,TRBV5-1,CASSLKGGGSSYEQYF,TGCGCCAGCAGCTTGAAGGGGGGGGGCTCCTCCTACGAGCAGTACTTC
TRBJ1-1,TRBD1,few,TRBV27,CASSVTGIMNTEAFF,TGTGCCAGCAGTGTGACAGGGATTATGAACACTGAAGCTTTCTTT
TRBJ2-6,TRBD1,.,TRBV5-5,CASSFGQGRTGANGLTF,TGTGCCAGCAGCTTCGGACAGGGGCGGACTGGGGCCAACGGCCTGACTTTC
TRBJ2-3,.,.,TRBV28,CASSLGGANTQYF,TGTGCCAGCAGTTTAGGGGGGGCAAATACGCAGTATTTT
TRBJ1-1,.,.,TRBV5-5,CASSPYLRWNTEAFF,TGTGCCAGCAGTCCCTACCTACGTTGGAACACTGAAGCTTTCTTT
TRBJ2-7,.,.,TRBV28,CASSFLLGAPSSYEQYF,TGTGCCAGCAGTTTTCTTCTAGGGGCCCCGAGCTCCTACGAGCAGTACTTC
TRBJ2-5,.,.,TRBV7-9,CASSPSVGGYQETQYF,TGTGCCAGCAGCCCCTCGGTAGGCGGATACCAAGAGACCCAGTACTTC
TRBJ2-5,.,.,TRBV29-1,CSAAEKTQYF,TGCAGCGCCGCCGAGAAGACCCAGTACTTC
TRBJ2-7,.,once,TRBV7-2,CASSGGDSPHEQYF,TGTGCCAGCAGCGGAGGGGACTCCCCCCACGAGCAGTACTTC
TRBJ2-1,TRBD1,.,TRBV7-2,CASSTRRRQGASEQFF,TGTGCCAGCAGCACCCGCCGGAGACAGGGGGCAAGTGAGCAGTTCTTC
TRBJ1-6,.,few,TRBV6-1,CASSEGTTYNSPLHF,TGTGCCAGCAGTGAAGGGACTACCTATAATTCACCCCTCCACTTT
TRBJ2-7,.,.,TRBV19,CASSTSRGSDEQYF,TGTGCCAGTAGTACCTCGCGGGGTTCCGACGAGCAGTACTTC
TRBJ1-1,.,few,TRBV5-1,CASSLEGPRGTEAFF,TGCGCCAGCAGCTTGGAGGGGCCCCGCGGTACTGAAGCTTTCTTT
TRBJ2-1,.,.,TRBV10-3,CAIKLDSYNEQFF,TGTGCCATCAAACTAGACTCCTACAATGAGCAGTTCTTC
TRBJ2-5,TRBD2,.,TRBV28,CASSPIGGEETQYF,TGTGCCAGCAGCCCCATCGGGGGGGAAGAGACCCAGTACTTC
TRBJ1-1,TRBD1,.,TRBV2,CASHMYGTANTEAFF,TGTGCCAGTCATATGTACGGGACAGCGAACACTGAAGCTTTCTTT
TRBJ2-7,TRBD2,.,TRBV5-5,CASSSTWTSGWQYF,TGTGCCAGCAGTTCGACCTGGACTAGCGGCTGGCAGTACTTC
TRBJ1-1,.,.,TRBV19,CASSQGNTEAFF,TGTGCCAGTAGTCAGGGGAACACTGAAGCTTTCTTT
TRBJ2-7,TRBD1,.,TRBV6-1,CASSEGTKGQASAEQYF,TGTGCCAGCAGTGAAGGGACCAAAGGACAGGCCTCGGCCGAGCAGTACTTC
TRBJ1-4,.,.,TRBV7-2,CASSLGLANEKLFF,TGTGCCAGCAGCTTAGGACTGGCTAATGAAAAACTGTTTTTT
TRBJ2-7,TRBD1,.,TRBV6-1,CASSVHRDRDYEQYF,TGTGCCAGCAGTGTACATAGGGACAGGGACTACGAGCAGTACTTC
TRBJ2-7,.,.,TRBV28,CASSFPGASGSYEQYF,TGTGCCAGCAGTTTTCCAGGGGCCTCGGGGTCCTACGAGCAGTACTTC
TRBJ2-3,.,.,TRBV2,CASSEKRGSTDTQYF,TGTGCCAGCAGTGAGAAGCGAGGAAGCACAGATACGCAGTATTTT
TRBJ2-5,TRBD1,.,TRBV9,CASSPIGTGQETQYF,TGTGCCAGCAGCCCAATTGGGACAGGGCAAGAGACCCAGTACTTC
TRBJ2-3,TRBD1,.,TRBV5-8,CASSSWTGLYTDTQYF,TGTGCCAGCAGCTCTTGGACAGGGCTTTACACAGATACGCAGTATTTT
TRBJ2-5,TRBD2,.,TRBV9,CASSVEREETQYF,TGTGCCAGCAGCGTAGAGCGGGAGGAGACCCAGTACTTC
TRBJ1-3,.,.,TRBV28,CASSFGQSLGNTIYF,TGTGCCAGCAGTTTTGGGCAGTCACTTGGAAACACCATATATTTT
TRBJ2-2,.,.,TRBV6-1,CASSEGTDTGELFF,TGTGCCAGCAGTGAGGGGACTGACACCGGGGAGCTGTTTTTT
TRBJ2-1,.,few,TRBV5-1,CASSLEGGLFSYNEQFF,TGCGCCAGCAGCTTGGAGGGCGGACTCTTCTCCTACAATGAGCAGTTCTTC
TRBJ2-3,.,.,TRBV4-2,CASSQENTITDTQYF,TGTGCCAGCAGCCAAGAAAACACGATCACAGATACGCAGTATTTT
TRBJ2-7,TRBD1,.,TRBV19,CASSPRTGGHYEQYF,TGTGCCAGTAGTCCCCGGACAGGGGGACACTACGAGCAGTACTTC
TRBJ2-7,.,.,TRBV7-2,CASRGPYEQYF,TGTGCCAGCCGAGGGCCCTACGAGCAGTACTTC
TRBJ2-5,.,.,TRBV18,CASSPRYFGEQETQYF,TGTGCCAGCTCACCGAGATACTTCGGGGAGCAAGAGACCCAGTACTTC